One T cell receptor beta chain is described in this entry. The method was immunoSEQ multiplex PCR; TCRdb's version includes in-frame clones alone and lacks a portion of them. The table shows around 53,000 clones, with 83% occurring only once. The data stem from a study of lymphopenia after photon versus proton radiotherapy. The CDR3 consists of 14 residues. Germline loops: CDR1 GTSNPN, CDR2 SVGIG (reference sequence). Trimming cost V 2 bases and J 4 bases; bases outside gene matches: 3. The chain employs TRBV30 and TRBJ2-1, with 9 bases identical to TRBD2. This sequence originates from a man aged 50-59 years with gastric cancer. Sequenced here: peripheral blood, sampled from a patient treated with photon-based radiotherapy. CDR3 coding DNA: TGTGCCTGGAGTCAACTAGCGGGTTACAATGAGCAGTTCTTC. It is translated as CAWSQLAGYNEQFF.